This T cell receptor (beta chain) was captured by sequencing in a study of OX40 agonist ivuxolimab in advanced cancers. Study information: Treatment of patients was with ivuxolimab, an agonistic anti-OX40 (CD134) antibody. Partial responses were seen in three patients, one with hepatocellular carcinoma and two with cutaneous melanoma. Prior anti-PD-1, anti-PD-L1 or anti-CTLA-4 therapy was allowed; less than 45% had some. Study conclusions and caveats: The authors also found low normalized T-cell clonal expansion in some nonresponders.

Repertoires were generated with immunoSEQ multiplex PCR, while TCRdb's copy carries only in-frame clones and drops some. This table has 47,000 or so clones, more than 85% appearing once. Note on this clone: The antigen is unknown.

The V end lost 5 bases, the J end lost 1 base, and 16 bases lay between the germline ends. Per germline, CDR1 SGHTS and CDR2 YDEGEE. There are 17 residues in the CDR3. Source: CD4+ or CD8+ T cells sorted from blood, taken in a trial of the OX40 agonist ivuxolimab. The source of this sequence is an adult with an advanced solid tumor such as melanoma, head and neck, liver or kidney cancer. This chain connects TRBV5-8 to TRBJ1-6; tentative D call: TRBD1 (5 bases). The CDR3 nucleotides are TGTGCCAGCAGTTCAGAGGCAGGGAATTCCTATAATTCACCCCTCCACTTT. It specifies CASSSEAGNSYNSPLHF.